This TCR beta chain was sequenced for a study of blood T cell repertoires in COVID-19. Study details: The analysed material was cDNA or gDNA that came from T cells, B-cell-depleted T cells, or PBMCs.

Profiled with immunoSEQ multiplex PCR; TCRdb holds only in-frame clones, not every one. The table includes about 250,000 clones, approximately 90% detected once. Trimming took off 1 base at V and 0 bases at J, with 11 bases between the two ends. The CDR3 covers 16 residues. CDR1 and CDR2 (germline): LNHDA, SQIVND (reference sequence). Sequencing input: peripheral blood. The V and J genes are TRBV19 and TRBJ2-3, with D maybe TRBD2 (6 bases). This receptor was obtained from a woman aged 40 to 50 who had recovered from COVID-19. Here the CDR3 reads CASSIALGGSTDTQYF. CDR3 DNA: TGTGCCAGTAGTATAGCCCTCGGGGGTAGCACAGATACGCAGTATTTT.